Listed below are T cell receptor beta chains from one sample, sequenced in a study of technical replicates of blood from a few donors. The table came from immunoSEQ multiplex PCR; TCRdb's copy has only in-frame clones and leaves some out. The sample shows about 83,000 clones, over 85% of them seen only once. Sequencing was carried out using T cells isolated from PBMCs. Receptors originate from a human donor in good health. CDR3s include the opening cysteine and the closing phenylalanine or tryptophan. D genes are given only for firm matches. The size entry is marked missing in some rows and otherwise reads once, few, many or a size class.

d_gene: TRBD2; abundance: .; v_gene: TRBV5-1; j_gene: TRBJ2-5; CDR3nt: TGCGCCAGCAGCTTGGGAGCCGGGGGGAATGGAGAGACCCAGTACTTC; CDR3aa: CASSLGAGGNGETQYF
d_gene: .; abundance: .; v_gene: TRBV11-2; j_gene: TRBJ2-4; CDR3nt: TGTGCCAGCAGCTTAGATCTTTGGGGGGATGGGACCAAAAACATTCAGTACTTC; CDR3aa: CASSLDLWGDGTKNIQYF
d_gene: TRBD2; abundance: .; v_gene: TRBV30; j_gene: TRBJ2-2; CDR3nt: TGTGCCTGGAGAATGCCCCGGGGGGGGACCGACGGGGAGCTGTTTTTT; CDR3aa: CAWRMPRGGTDGELFF
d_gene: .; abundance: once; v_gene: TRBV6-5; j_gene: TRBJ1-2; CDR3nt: TGTGCCAGCCGGGAAGATACGAGGCTTGGCTATGGCTACACCTTC; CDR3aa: CASREDTRLGYGYTF
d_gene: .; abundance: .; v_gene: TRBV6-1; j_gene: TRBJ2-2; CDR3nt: TGTGCCAGCAGTGAACAGGGAACCGGGGAGCTGTTTTTT; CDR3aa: CASSEQGTGELFF
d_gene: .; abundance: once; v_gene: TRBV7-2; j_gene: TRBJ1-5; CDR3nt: TGTGCCAGCAGCCCGGGGGGAGGTCAGCCCCAGCATTTT; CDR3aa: CASSPGGGQPQHF
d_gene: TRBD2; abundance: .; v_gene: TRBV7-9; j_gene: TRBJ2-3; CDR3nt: TGTGCCAGCAGCTTAGTCCTAGCGGGGAGCACAGATACGCAGTATTTT; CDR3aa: CASSLVLAGSTDTQYF
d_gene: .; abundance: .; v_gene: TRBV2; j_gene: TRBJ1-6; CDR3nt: TGTGCCAGCAAGCCCTCTTATAATTCACCCCTCCACTTT; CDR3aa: CASKPSYNSPLHF
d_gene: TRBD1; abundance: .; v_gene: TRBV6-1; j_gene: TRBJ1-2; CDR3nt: TGTGCCACCCGACTTGACAGGGTTCCTGCTGGCTACACCTTC; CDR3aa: CATRLDRVPAGYTF
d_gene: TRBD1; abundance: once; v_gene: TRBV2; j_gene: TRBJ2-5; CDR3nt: TGTGCCAGCCTTAGCGGCGCAGGGGGCACGGAGACCCAGTACTTC; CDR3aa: CASLSGAGGTETQYF
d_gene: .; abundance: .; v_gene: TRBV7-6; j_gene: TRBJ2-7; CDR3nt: TGTGCCAGCAGCTTAGGAGGGGGAGGGCACGAGCAGTACTTC; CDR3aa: CASSLGGGGHEQYF
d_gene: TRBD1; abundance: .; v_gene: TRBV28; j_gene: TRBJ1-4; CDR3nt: TGTGCCAGCAGCCATGGGACAGGGCGAGTTGAAAAACTGTTTTTT; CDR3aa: CASSHGTGRVEKLFF
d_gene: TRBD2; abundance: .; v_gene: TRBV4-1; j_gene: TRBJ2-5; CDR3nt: TGCGCCAGCAGCCAATACCAGCGGGGGATACAAGAGACCCAGTACTTC; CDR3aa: CASSQYQRGIQETQYF
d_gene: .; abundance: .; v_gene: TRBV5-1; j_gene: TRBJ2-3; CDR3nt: TGCGCCAGCAGCTTGATCGAAAGCCCAGATACGCAGTATTTT; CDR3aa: CASSLIESPDTQYF
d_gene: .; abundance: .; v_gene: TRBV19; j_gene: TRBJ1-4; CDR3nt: TGTGCCAGTACCGCAGGCGACAGACCCAATGAAAAACTGTTTTTT; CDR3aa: CASTAGDRPNEKLFF
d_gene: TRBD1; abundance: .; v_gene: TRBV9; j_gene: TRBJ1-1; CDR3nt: TGTGCCAGCAGCCCCGCGGGACAGGGTAGGGACACTGAAGCTTTCTTT; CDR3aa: CASSPAGQGRDTEAFF
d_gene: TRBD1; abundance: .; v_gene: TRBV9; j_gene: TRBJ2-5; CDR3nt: TGTGCCAGCAGCGTAGGGGTAGGGGGCGAATCGGAGACCCAGTACTTC; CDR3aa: CASSVGVGGESETQYF
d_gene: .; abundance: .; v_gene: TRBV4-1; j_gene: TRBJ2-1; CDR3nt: TGCGCCAGCAGCCAACAAGACAGGAGCGACAATGAGCAGTTCTTC; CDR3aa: CASSQQDRSDNEQFF
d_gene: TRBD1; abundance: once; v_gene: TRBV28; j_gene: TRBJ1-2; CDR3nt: TGTGCCAGCAGTTTGCTGCAGGGGGTCTATGGCTACACCTTC; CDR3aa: CASSLLQGVYGYTF
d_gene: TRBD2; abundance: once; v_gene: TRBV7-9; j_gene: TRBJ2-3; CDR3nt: TGTGCCAGCAGCTCTGGGACTAGCGGGAGGGCCCCAGATACGCAGTATTTT; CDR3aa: CASSSGTSGRAPDTQYF
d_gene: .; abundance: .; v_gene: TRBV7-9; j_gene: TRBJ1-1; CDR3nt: TGTGCCAGCACCCGGTTGAACACTGAAGCTTTCTTT; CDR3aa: CASTRLNTEAFF
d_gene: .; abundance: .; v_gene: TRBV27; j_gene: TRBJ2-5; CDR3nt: TGTGCCAGCAGTTTATACGCGGGAGAGACCCAGTACTTC; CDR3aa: CASSLYAGETQYF
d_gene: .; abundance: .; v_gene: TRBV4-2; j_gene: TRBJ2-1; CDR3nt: TGTGCCAGCAGCCAAGATCTTGGGGGGGGCGCGCCGAATGAGCAGTTCTTC; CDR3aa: CASSQDLGGGAPNEQFF
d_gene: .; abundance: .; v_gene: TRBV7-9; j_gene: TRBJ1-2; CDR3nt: TGTGCCAGCAGCTCGAGGGGGGGGCTAACTCGGGCTAACTATGGCTACACCTTC; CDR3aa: CASSSRGGLTRANYGYTF
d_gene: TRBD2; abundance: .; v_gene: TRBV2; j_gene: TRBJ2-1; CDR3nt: TGTGCCAGCAGGGAGCGGGAGGTGGACAATGAGCAGTTCTTC; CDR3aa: CASREREVDNEQFF
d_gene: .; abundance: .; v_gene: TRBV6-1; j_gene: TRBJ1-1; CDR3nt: TGTGCCAGCAGTGAAGAGAGGAACACTGAAGCTTTCTTT; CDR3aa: CASSEERNTEAFF
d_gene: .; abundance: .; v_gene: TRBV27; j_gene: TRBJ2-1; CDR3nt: TGTGCCTGCCACCAGGGAAGGGGGAGTCCCAATGAGCAGTTCTTC; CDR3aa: CACHQGRGSPNEQFF
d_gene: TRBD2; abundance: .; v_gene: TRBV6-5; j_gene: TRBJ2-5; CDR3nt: TGTGCCAGCAGTTACTCCCCGGGGGGAGAAGAGACCCAGTACTTC; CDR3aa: CASSYSPGGEETQYF
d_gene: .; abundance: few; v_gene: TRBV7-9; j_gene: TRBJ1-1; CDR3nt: TGTGCCAGCAGCTTAGGGGAGGGTGAAGCTTTCTTT; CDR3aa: CASSLGEGEAFF
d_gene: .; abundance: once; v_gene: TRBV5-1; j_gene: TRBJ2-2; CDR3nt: TGCGCCAGCAGCTTGAGACTGAACACCGGGGAGCTGTTTTTT; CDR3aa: CASSLRLNTGELFF
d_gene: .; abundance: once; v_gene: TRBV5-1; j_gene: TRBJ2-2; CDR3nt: TGCGCCAGCAGCTTGGCAGAGAACACCGGGGAGCTGTTTTTT; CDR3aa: CASSLAENTGELFF
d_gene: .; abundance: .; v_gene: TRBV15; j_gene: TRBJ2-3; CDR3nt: TGTGCCACCAGCACCCACCAGGCCCCGTCTAGCACAGATACGCAGTATTTT; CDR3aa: CATSTHQAPSSTDTQYF
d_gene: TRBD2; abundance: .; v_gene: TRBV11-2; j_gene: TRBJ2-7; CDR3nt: TGTGCCAGCAGCCTGGGGACTAGTTACGAGCAGTACTTC; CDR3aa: CASSLGTSYEQYF
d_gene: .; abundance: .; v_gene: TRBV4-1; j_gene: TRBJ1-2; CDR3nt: TGCGCCAGCAGCCAAGACCCAGGAAACTATGGCTACACCTTC; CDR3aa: CASSQDPGNYGYTF
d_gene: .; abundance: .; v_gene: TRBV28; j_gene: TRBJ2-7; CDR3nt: TGTGCCAGCAGTGGGCCCTCCTACGAGCAGTACTTC; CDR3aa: CASSGPSYEQYF
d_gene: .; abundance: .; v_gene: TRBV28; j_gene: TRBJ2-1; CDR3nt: TGTGCCAGCAGTTTCAGGGGACGGTCCTACAATGAGCAGTTCTTC; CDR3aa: CASSFRGRSYNEQFF
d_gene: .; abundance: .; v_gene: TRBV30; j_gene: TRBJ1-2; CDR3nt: TGTGCCTGGAGCCCCGACAGGTACTATGGCTACACCTTC; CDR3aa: CAWSPDRYYGYTF
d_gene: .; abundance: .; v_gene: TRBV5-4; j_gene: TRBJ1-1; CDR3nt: TGTGCCAGCAGCTTCCTAGATGAAGCTTTCTTT; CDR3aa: CASSFLDEAFF